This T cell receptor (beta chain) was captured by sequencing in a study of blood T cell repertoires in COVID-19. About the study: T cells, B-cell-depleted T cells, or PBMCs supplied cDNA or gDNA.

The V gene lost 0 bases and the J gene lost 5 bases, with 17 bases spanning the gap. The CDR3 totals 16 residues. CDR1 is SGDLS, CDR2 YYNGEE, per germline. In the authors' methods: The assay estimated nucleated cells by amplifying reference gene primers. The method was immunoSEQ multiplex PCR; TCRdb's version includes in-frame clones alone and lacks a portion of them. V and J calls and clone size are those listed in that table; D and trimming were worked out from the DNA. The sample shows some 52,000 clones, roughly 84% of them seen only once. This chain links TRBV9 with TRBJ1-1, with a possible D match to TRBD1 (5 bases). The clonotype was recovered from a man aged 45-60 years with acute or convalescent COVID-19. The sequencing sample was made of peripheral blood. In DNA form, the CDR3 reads TGTGCCAGCAGCGTAGCGTCTCGGGGGAGATGGACTGAAGCTTTCTTT. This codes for CASSVASRGRWTEAFF.